The sequence of this TCR beta chain was determined in a study of shared clonotypes between healthy human individuals. Every immunoSEQ plate was one replicate of a subset's evenly spread DNA. Here immunoSEQ multiplex PCR was the method, and the copy in TCRdb shows in-frame clones only, minus some. The sample shows some 500,000 clones, less than 80% of them seen only once. This clone was counted once. Its antigen is still unknown. Germline-derived CDR1 and CDR2 are SGHNT and YYREEE (reference sequence). Unmatched junction bases numbered 3, after V lost 0 bases and J lost 7 bases. The CDR3 is 14 amino acids. Donors had no recently reported acute infections or vaccinations and were HIV-negative. The study used approximately 90 million PBMCs per unsorted sample for genomic DNA. Study-level points and caveats: Only blood samples were collected, and tissue repertoires likely differ.

This chain uses TRBV5-4 with TRBJ1-4; 7 nucleotides align to TRBD1. The sample was PBMCs. This TCR was sampled from a woman aged 40 to 50 in good health. Some clones in this sample may be carry-over from other donors' samples. The chain's CDR3 is CASSLDRGSEKLFF. The CDR3 DNA sequence: TGTGCCAGCAGCTTGGACAGGGGTAGTGAAAAACTGTTTTTT.